A single sample is the source of the 15 T cell receptor beta chains below, sequenced in a study of CD8 T cells in ankylosing spondylitis. Study conclusions and caveats: A TCR beta motif made of eight highly homologous variants seemed typical of ankylosing spondylitis blood.

Antigens for these TCRs are unknown. TCRdb redid the calling of the 5' RACE reads with MiXCR, one entry per CDR3 protein. Of some 840,000 distinct CDR3 sequences listed, roughly 10% are singletons. Sequenced: blood, either unsorted or a sorted T cell fraction (not recorded which). The receptors here all came from a male donor with ankylosing spondylitis.

This clonotype showed up just a few times. The J gene is TRBJ2-2, the V gene TRBV6-1; D remains unclear. Germline CDR1 MNHNS, CDR2 SASEGT. V lost 8 bases to trimming and J lost 6 bases, with 16 bases between them. This CDR3 has 14 residues. The CDR3 DNA sequence: TGTGCCAGCGTCAGGCAGGCATTATCCGGGGAGCTGTTTTTT. This translates into CASVRQALSGELFF.

This clonotype was found a few times. This chain joins TRBV20-1 and TRBJ2-7, with D hard to call. Trimming stripped 1 base from V and 0 bases from J, with 19 bases between. The CDR3 has 17 amino acids. From germline, CDR1 is DFQATT and CDR2 SNEGSKA (reference sequence). As DNA, the CDR3 is TGCAGTGCTAGAGGACTGGGTGGTCGACTGAGCTCCTACGAGCAGTACTTC. This codes for CSARGLGGRLSSYEQYF.

This clonotype came up a few times. V and J are TRBV5-1 and TRBJ2-2; D is perhaps TRBD1 (5 bases). Germline lookup yields CDR1 SGHRS and CDR2 YFSETQ. The V end was cut by 4 bases, the J end by 0 bases, with 13 bases between. This CDR3 comprises 16 residues. The CDR3 nucleotides are TGCGCCAGCAGCCCACCCAAGGGGACGAACACCGGGGAGCTGTTTTTT. It yields the protein CASSPPKGTNTGELFF. Full variable domain (missing parts from reference TRBV5-1 and TRBJ2-2): KAGVTQTPRYLIKTRGQQVTLSCSPISGHRSVSWYQQTPGQGLQFLFEYFSETQRNKGNFPGRFSGRQFSNSRSEMNVSTLELGDSALYLCASSPPKGTNTGELFFGEGSRLTVL.

This clonotype has more than one count but fewer than ten. This sequence joins TRBV20-1 and TRBJ1-1, with D perhaps TRBD1 (6 bases). Germline V gives CDR1 DFQATT, CDR2 SNEGSKA (reference sequence). This CDR3 has 14 residues. V shed 5 bases and J shed 0 bases, with 13 bases lying between them. In nucleotides, the CDR3 is TGCAGTGCTTTGGTCAGGGGTATGAACACTGAAGCTTTCTTT. Protein sequence: CSALVRGMNTEAFF.

This chain joins TRBV6-1 and TRBJ2-7; possibly TRBD1 for D (6 bases). CDR3 length: 13 amino acids. CDR1 is MNHNS, CDR2 SASEGT, per germline. V was clipped by 7 bases and J by 6 bases, with 16 bases between them. CDR3 nucleotides: TGTGCCAGCACTATGGACAGCGAAGGCGAGCAGTACTTC. Translated, it gives CASTMDSEGEQYF.

The chain is built from TRBV7-2 and TRBJ1-5, with D possibly matching TRBD1 (5 bases). Germline V gene lookup returns CDR1 SGHTA and CDR2 FQGNSA. V lost 1 base, J lost 1 base, and 8 bases lay in between. The CDR3 extends over 15 amino acids. CDR3 bases: TGTGCCAGCAGCTTAGGCAGGGAGAGCAATCAGCCCCAGCATTTT. Translated, it gives CASSLGRESNQPQHF.

This clonotype has only a few counts. The J gene is TRBJ2-1, the V gene TRBV7-9; D not resolved. Germline V lookup: CDR1 SEHNR, CDR2 FQNEAQ (reference sequence). This CDR3 comprises 13 residues. V was clipped by 1 base and J by 3 bases, with 4 bases between them. CDR3 region: CASSLVHYNEQFF. The CDR3 bases are TGTGCCAGCAGCTTAGTCCACTACAATGAGCAGTTCTTC.

This sequence joins TRBV6-1 and TRBJ1-2; 8 nucleotides agree with TRBD1. The CDR3 contains 15 residues. V lost 6 bases to trimming and J lost 8 bases; unmatched junction nucleotides: 14. The germline gives CDR1 MNHNS, CDR2 SASEGT. CDR3 in DNA: TGTGCCAGCAGGAGAGTGACTGGACAGGGAGGAGGCTACACCTTC. Its protein is CASRRVTGQGGGYTF.

This clonotype was detected ten times or more. The gene calls are TRBV20-1 and TRBJ2-7, with 7 bases matching TRBD1. The germline gives CDR1 DFQATT, CDR2 SNEGSKA (reference sequence). The CDR3 sequence is 12 residues long. V gave up 7 bases and J gave up 2 bases; unmatched junction bases: 5. The CDR3 protein is CSVAGTAYEQYF. The CDR3, as DNA: TGCAGTGTTGCCGGGACAGCCTACGAGCAGTACTTC.

V and J are TRBV5-1 and TRBJ1-1; the match to TRBD1 covers 9 bases. V trimming: 5 bases; J trimming: 7 bases; junction bases outside the gene matches: 9. The germline gives CDR1 SGHRS, CDR2 YFSETQ. This CDR3 spans 14 amino acids. CDR3 DNA sequence: TGCGCCAGCAGGGACAGGGGACAGACGGATGAAGCTTTCTTT. Translating gives CASRDRGQTDEAFF. Complete variable domain (other parts from reference TRBV5-1 and TRBJ1-1): KAGVTQTPRYLIKTRGQQVTLSCSPISGHRSVSWYQQTPGQGLQFLFEYFSETQRNKGNFPGRFSGRQFSNSRSEMNVSTLELGDSALYLCASRDRGQTDEAFFGQGTRLTVV.

The chain combines TRBV5-1 with TRBJ2-5; D gene uncertain. Trimming stripped 1 base from V and 2 bases from J, with 9 bases between. Germline V gene data show CDR1 as SGHRS and CDR2 as YFSETQ. This CDR3 contains 14 residues. The CDR3 coding sequence is TGCGCCAGCAGCTTGCTATCGGCACAAGAGACCCAGTACTTC. This codes for CASSLLSAQETQYF.

The V and J genes are TRBV11-2 and TRBJ2-7, with 11 bases aligning to TRBD1. Germline values: CDR1 SGHAT, CDR2 FQNNGV. With 1 base clipped from V and 3 bases from J, the junction kept 5 bases outside the gene matches. This CDR3 has 16 residues. For the CDR3, the DNA is TGTGCCAGCAGCTTAGTCTCGGGGACAGGGGGCTACGAGCAGTACTTC. Its protein is CASSLVSGTGGYEQYF.

The sample holds many counts of this clonotype. The chain joins TRBV5-1 to TRBJ2-5; D is undetermined. There are 13 residues in the CDR3. Germline V lookup: CDR1 SGHRS, CDR2 YFSETQ. V was shortened by 0 bases and J by 5 bases, with 8 bases between the two germline ends. The CDR3 DNA reads TGCGCCAGCAGCTTGGGGGCTTTGGAGACCCAGTACTTC. It yields the protein CASSLGALETQYF.

This chain uses TRBV20-1 with TRBJ2-1; the D gene is possibly TRBD2 (6 bases). With 7 bases removed from V and 6 bases from J, the gap between germline ends came to 19 bases. Per germline, CDR1 DFQATT and CDR2 SNEGSKA (reference sequence). The CDR3 is 14 amino acids. The CDR3 here is CSVRGSPVLNEQFF. The CDR3 coding sequence is TGCAGTGTACGGGGGTCTCCGGTTCTCAATGAGCAGTTCTTC.

The chain uses TRBV4-3 and TRBJ2-2, with D unclear. Per germline, CDR1 LGHNA and CDR2 YSLEER. V lost 0 bases, J lost 4 bases, and 6 bases lay in between. CDR3 length equals 14 residues. This chain's CDR3 is CASSQDTFTGELFF. The DNA of the CDR3 is TGCGCCAGCAGCCAAGATACTTTCACCGGGGAGCTGTTTTTT.